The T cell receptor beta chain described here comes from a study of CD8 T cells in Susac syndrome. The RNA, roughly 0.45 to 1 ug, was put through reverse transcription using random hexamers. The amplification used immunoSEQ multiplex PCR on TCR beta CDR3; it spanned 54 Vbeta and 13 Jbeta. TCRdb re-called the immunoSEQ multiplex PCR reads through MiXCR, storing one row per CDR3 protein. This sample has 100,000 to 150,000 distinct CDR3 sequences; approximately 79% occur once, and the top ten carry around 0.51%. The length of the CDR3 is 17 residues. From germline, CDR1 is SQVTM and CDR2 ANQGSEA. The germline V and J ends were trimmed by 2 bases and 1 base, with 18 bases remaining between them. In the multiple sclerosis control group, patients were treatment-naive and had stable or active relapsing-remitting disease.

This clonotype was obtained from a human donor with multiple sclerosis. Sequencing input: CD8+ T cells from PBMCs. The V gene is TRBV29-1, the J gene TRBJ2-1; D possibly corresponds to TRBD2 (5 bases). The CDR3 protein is CSVESLRGEKSYNEQFF. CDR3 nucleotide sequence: TGCAGCGTTGAAAGTCTGCGTGGGGAGAAATCCTACAATGAGCAGTTCTTC.